These 5 T cell receptor beta chains came from one sample sequenced in a study of CD4 T cells in relation to SARS-CoV-2 and coronaviruses. The protocol was immunoSEQ multiplex PCR, while the TCRdb copy is restricted to in-frame clones and leaves out a portion. The data contain 15,000 to 20,000 clones, around 74% of them singletons. Their recognized antigens are unknown. The unexposed donors gave CD4+ T cells in about 2010-2018, prior to COVID-19. After roughly ten days of culture, CD4+ T cells were isolated. Source material: CD4+ T cells from PBMCs, cultured in vitro. These receptors all stem from a human donor in good health.

The CDR3 loop reads CASDETGFEAFF. The CDR3 nucleotides are TGTGCCAGCGACGAAACAGGGTTTGAAGCTTTCTTT. The gene calls are TRBV2 and TRBJ1-1; tentatively, D is TRBD1 (6 bases). Trimming cost V 8 bases and J 7 bases, with 14 bases left between them. This CDR3 has 12 amino acids. From germline, CDR1 is SNHLY and CDR2 FYNNEI.

The chain couples TRBV24-1 to TRBJ2-1; tentative D call: TRBD2 (5 bases). This CDR3 is 15 amino acids long. The ends were cut back, 4 bases at V and 5 bases at J, with 14 bases in the middle. CDR1 is KGHDR and CDR2 is SFDVKD in the germline V gene. The CDR3 region has the DNA TGTGCCACCAGTGAACGAGGGCTGAAGGACAATGAGCAGTTCTTC. Protein: CATSERGLKDNEQFF.

This rearrangement joins TRBV6-6 to TRBJ2-1, with D possibly matching TRBD2 (5 bases). The CDR3 has 14 amino acids. The V end lost 6 bases, the J end lost 4 bases, and 13 bases lay between the germline ends. The germline V gene has CDR1 MNHNY and CDR2 SVGAGI (reference sequence). Here the CDR3 reads CASSSARGYNEQFF. For the CDR3, the DNA is TGTGCCAGCAGCTCCGCCCGGGGATACAATGAGCAGTTCTTC.

V gene TRBV5-1 combines with J gene TRBJ1-5; tentative D call: TRBD1 (5 bases). Germline V gene data show CDR1 as SGHRS and CDR2 as YFSETQ. The V end lost 2 bases, the J end lost 6 bases, and 15 bases lay between the germline ends. There are 15 residues in the CDR3. As DNA, the CDR3 is TGCGCCAGCAGCTTACAGCCCGGGGGGGGTCAGCCCCAGCATTTT. This codes for CASSLQPGGGQPQHF.

The chain combines TRBV27 with TRBJ1-6, with D tentatively TRBD1 (6 bases). The CDR3 covers 14 residues. Trimming removed 6 bases from V and 10 bases from J, with 16 bases in between. In germline, CDR1 is MNHEY, CDR2 SMNVEV (reference sequence). The CDR3 loop is CASRPDSYLSPLHF. In DNA form, the CDR3 reads TGTGCCAGCAGACCGGACAGCTATTTATCACCCCTCCACTTT.